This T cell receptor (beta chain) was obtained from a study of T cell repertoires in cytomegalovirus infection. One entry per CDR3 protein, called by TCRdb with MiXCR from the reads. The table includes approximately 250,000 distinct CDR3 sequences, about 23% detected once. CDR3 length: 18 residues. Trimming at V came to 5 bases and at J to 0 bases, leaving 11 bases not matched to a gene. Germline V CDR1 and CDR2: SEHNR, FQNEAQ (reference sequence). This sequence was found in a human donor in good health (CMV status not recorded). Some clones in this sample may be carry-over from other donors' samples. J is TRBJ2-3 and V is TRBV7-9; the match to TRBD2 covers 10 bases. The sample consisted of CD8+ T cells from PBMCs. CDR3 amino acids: CASSPWASGGSSTDTQYF. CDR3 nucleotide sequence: TGTGCCAGCAGCCCGTGGGCTAGCGGGGGATCTAGCACAGATACGCAGTATTTT.